The 26 T cell receptor beta chains below were found in one sample sequenced in a study of blood T cell repertoires in COVID-19. The method was immunoSEQ multiplex PCR; TCRdb's version includes in-frame clones alone and lacks a portion of them. The sample comprises more than 100,000 clones, under 90% of which are singletons, and roughly 13% rests with the top ten. Sequenced sample: peripheral blood. The receptors originated from a human donor in a cohort sampled during active or convalescent COVID-19.

This clone has just a few counts. As DNA, the CDR3 is TGTGCCAGCACCTACGGGACTGAAGCTTTCTTT. Protein sequence: CASTYGTEAFF. The chain links TRBV13 to TRBJ1-1; D uncertain. The CDR3 contains 11 residues. The V gene lost 7 bases and the J gene lost 5 bases, with 8 bases spanning the gap. CDR1 and CDR2 (germline): PRHDT, FYEKMQ (reference sequence).

This chain uses TRBV6-2 or TRBV6-3 with TRBJ1-1; 8 bases fit TRBD1. CDR1 MNHEY and CDR2 SVGEGT come from the germline V gene. V was pared by 0 bases and J by 5 bases, with 2 bases of the junction left unmatched. This CDR3 region has 14 residues. The CDR3 here is CASSYSRGLTEAFF. The CDR3 DNA reads TGTGCCAGCAGTTACTCCAGGGGGCTTACTGAAGCTTTCTTT.

This clone has only one observation. This chain connects TRBV27 to TRBJ1-5, with D tentatively TRBD1 (6 bases). Germline V lookup: CDR1 MNHEY, CDR2 SMNVEV (reference sequence). The CDR3 loop spans 19 amino acids. V was cut by 5 bases and J by 5 bases, with 28 bases left in between. The CDR3, as DNA: TGTGCCAGCAGTCGAACCTCGAACCGGGACACAAGAGGGGATCAGCCCCAGCATTTT. As protein: CASSRTSNRDTRGDQPQHF.

V gene TRBV5-1 combines with J gene TRBJ2-3; D gene uncertain. Deletions cut 2 bases from V and 5 bases from J, with 12 bases between. CDR3 size: 14 residues. Per germline, CDR1 SGHRS and CDR2 YFSETQ. The CDR3 sequence is CASSFSPGEDTQYF. CDR3 coding DNA: TGCGCCAGCAGCTTTTCTCCCGGAGAAGATACGCAGTATTTT.

V and J are TRBV21-1 and TRBJ2-7; the table gives TRBD1 as D, unverified against the DNA. TRBV21-1 is labeled a pseudogene. The CDR3 has 15 amino acids. The CDR3 region is CASSKVGGGPYEQYF. The CDR3 bases are TGTGCCAGCAGCAAAGTTGGAGGGGGCCCCTACGAGCAGTACTTC.

This clone showed up just once. The chain employs TRBV28 and TRBJ1-1; 7 bases fit TRBD1. Germline V gene sequence: CDR1 MDHEN, CDR2 SYDVKM. The CDR3 loop spans 14 amino acids. Trimming at V came to 3 bases and at J to 1 base, leaving 2 bases not matched to a gene. Written as DNA, the CDR3 is TGTGCCAGCAGTTTGGGGACAGCGAACACTGAAGCTTTCTTT. Protein: CASSLGTANTEAFF.

The V and J genes are TRBV4-2 and TRBJ2-2, with D possibly TRBD2 on 7 matching bases. The V and J ends lost 7 bases and 4 bases respectively, with 13 bases between them. CDR1 and CDR2 from the germline V gene are LGHNA and YNFKEQ. CDR3 size: 14 residues. CDR3 nucleotide sequence: TGTGCCAGCAACCTAGGGGGGGGCACCGGGGAGCTGTTTTTT. It codes for CASNLGGGTGELFF.

The chain couples TRBV5-1 to TRBJ1-2, with D possibly matching TRBD1 (6 bases). CDR1 is SGHRS and CDR2 is YFSETQ in the germline V gene. The CDR3 runs to 15 residues. Trimming left V 0 bases short and J 4 bases short, with 13 bases between. The CDR3 loop reads CASSLALTGPYGYTF. In DNA, the CDR3 is TGCGCCAGCAGCTTGGCCTTGACAGGACCCTATGGCTACACCTTC.

The chain combines TRBV7-2 with TRBJ1-6; the match to TRBD1 covers 8 bases. The CDR3 covers 14 residues. Per the germline V gene, CDR1 is SGHTA and CDR2 is FQGNSA. With V trimmed by 9 bases and J by 7 bases, 8 bases remained unmatched. CDR3 region: CASQTGVGNSPLHF. The CDR3, as DNA: TGTGCCAGTCAGACAGGGGTAGGGAATTCACCCCTCCACTTT.

The V call is TRBV9, the J call TRBJ2-7, with D maybe TRBD1 (6 bases). The CDR3 runs 13 residues. The germline V gene has CDR1 SGDLS and CDR2 YYNGEE. V was trimmed by 2 bases and J by 6 bases, leaving 12 bases between them. The CDR3 nucleotides are TGTGCCAGCAGCGTCCTCGGACAGAGCGAGCAGTACTTC. Its protein is CASSVLGQSEQYF.

This clone came up once. This chain joins TRBV3-1 (or the pseudogene TRBV3-2) and TRBJ1-1; D perhaps matches TRBD1 (6 bases). Trimming left V 1 base short and J 7 bases short, with 13 bases between. CDR3 size: 14 residues. CDR1 LGHDT and CDR2 YNNKEL come from the germline V gene (reference sequence). Here the CDR3 DNA reads TGTGCCAGCAGCCAAGTACAGGGAATCGGTGAAGCTTTCTTT. Translating it yields CASSQVQGIGEAFF.

V usage is TRBV19 and J usage is TRBJ1-1, with D maybe TRBD1 (6 bases). The CDR3 has 17 residues. Germline-derived CDR1 and CDR2 are LNHDA and SQIVND (reference sequence). The V end was cut by 2 bases, the J end by 0 bases, with 16 bases between. In DNA, the CDR3 is TGTGCCAGTAGTATAAATCCAAGACAGGCCATGAACACTGAAGCTTTCTTT. It encodes CASSINPRQAMNTEAFF.

About this clone itself: The junction does not match germline at one end; this may be a read error. The J gene is TRBJ2-7, the V gene TRBV10-3, with a tentative D call TRBD2 (5 bases). The CDR3 is 11 amino acids. Looked up from germline, CDR1 is ENHRY and CDR2 is SYGVKD. CDR3: CAIMVEGLCHF. The CDR3 bases are TGTGCCATCATGGTTGAAGGACTTTGCCACTTC.

J is TRBJ2-7 and V is TRBV11-3, with D maybe TRBD1 (5 bases). The germline V gene encodes CDR1 SGHNT and CDR2 YENEEA. The CDR3 has 11 amino acids. Trimming pared 4 bases from V and 5 bases from J, leaving 6 bases between. The CDR3 loop reads CASSWGHEQYF. CDR3 nucleotide sequence: TGTGCCAGCAGCTGGGGCCACGAGCAGTACTTC.

The V call is TRBV7-9, the J call TRBJ2-7, with 12 bases identical to TRBD2. The CDR3 totals 16 residues. V gave up 6 bases and J gave up 2 bases; unmatched junction bases: 8. The V gene's germline CDR1 is SEHNR and CDR2 FQNEAQ (reference sequence). The DNA for the CDR3 is TGTGCCAGCAGTCGTGGGGGACTAGCGGGCACCTACGAGCAGTACTTC. Translation: CASSRGGLAGTYEQYF.

The V and J genes are TRBV7-3 and TRBJ2-3, with D possibly matching TRBD2 (5 bases). Trimming took 1 base from V and 0 from J, leaving 8 bases between them. Per the germline V gene, CDR1 is SGHTA and CDR2 is FQGTGA. The length of the CDR3 is 15 residues. The CDR3 DNA is TGTGCCAGCAGCTTAAACGCGGGTAGCACAGATACGCAGTATTTT. This translates into CASSLNAGSTDTQYF. The full variable domain, in which reference TRBV7-3 and TRBJ2-3 provide the parts outside the CDR3, is GAGVSQTPSNKVTEKGKYVELRCDPISGHTALYWYRQSLGQGPEFLIYFQGTGAADDSGLPNDRFFAVRPEGSVSTLKIQRTERGDSAVYLCASSLNAGSTDTQYFGPGTRLTVL.

The chain combines TRBV25-1 with TRBJ2-2; perhaps TRBD2 as D (5 bases). Trimming cost V 6 bases and J 4 bases, with 9 bases left between them. Germline CDR1 reads MGHDK; CDR2 reads SYGVNS. The CDR3 runs to 13 residues. The CDR3 bases are TGTGCCAGCAGAGGAGGACCCACCGGGGAGCTGTTTTTT. It codes for CASRGGPTGELFF.

The gene calls are TRBV5-6 and TRBJ1-1, with TRBD1 matching 8 bases. Losses at the gene ends were 7 bases for V and 7 bases for J; bases not matched to a gene: 15. Germline CDR1 SGHDT, CDR2 YYEEEE. The CDR3 is 15 residues long. CDR3 protein: CASERQGSSVGEAFF. CDR3 coding DNA: TGTGCCAGCGAAAGACAGGGGTCCTCCGTGGGTGAAGCTTTCTTT.

The gene calls are TRBV9 and TRBJ2-1; 13 nucleotides align to TRBD2. The CDR3 is 16 amino acids. V dropped 3 bases and J dropped 3; count of bases not matched to a gene: 3. Germline values: CDR1 SGDLS, CDR2 YYNGEE. CDR3: CASSGGTSGNYNEQFF. For the CDR3, the DNA is TGTGCCAGCAGCGGAGGGACTAGCGGGAACTACAATGAGCAGTTCTTC.

The chain uses TRBV4-3 and TRBJ2-7; D is unresolved. The CDR3 extends over 13 amino acids. Germline values: CDR1 LGHNA, CDR2 YSLEER. V lost 2 bases and J 3 bases, leaving 8 bases between the germline ends. CDR3 in amino acids: CASSQQLYYEQYF. CDR3 coding DNA: TGCGCCAGCAGCCAACAACTGTACTACGAGCAGTACTTC.

The J gene is TRBJ1-2, the V gene TRBV4-2, with 8 bases fitting TRBD1. The CDR3 is made up of 16 amino acids. CDR1 and CDR2 (germline): LGHNA, YNFKEQ. Trimming cost V 0 bases and J 4 bases; bases outside gene matches: 7. The CDR3 loop reads CASSQDQGANIYGYTF. The CDR3 DNA sequence: TGTGCCAGCAGCCAAGATCAGGGGGCGAACATCTATGGCTACACCTTC.

The V gene is TRBV6-1, the J gene TRBJ2-6, with D perhaps matching TRBD1 (6 bases). This CDR3 contains 16 residues. The germline V gene has CDR1 MNHNS and CDR2 SASEGT. Trimming pared 3 bases from V and 2 bases from J, leaving 11 bases between. The CDR3, as DNA: TGTGCCAGCAGTGAGTTACAGGGAGCTGGGGCCAACGTCCTGACTTTC. Amino acids: CASSELQGAGANVLTF.

This rearrangement joins TRBV11-3 to TRBJ1-1; TRBD1 matches 9 bases. With 6 bases clipped from V and 8 bases from J, the junction kept 4 bases outside the gene matches. The CDR3 length is 12 residues. CDR1 and CDR2 (germline): SGHNT, YENEEA. The CDR3 DNA reads TGTGCCAGCAGTCACAGGGGGCGCGAAGCTTTCTTT. Its translation is CASSHRGREAFF.

This clone was detected only once. Other DNA sequences in the same sample also yield this CDR3. This sequence joins TRBV7-2 and TRBJ2-7; maybe TRBD2 (6 bases). The germline gives CDR1 SGHTA, CDR2 FQGNSA. CDR3 length: 13 amino acids. Trimming pared 3 bases from V and 3 bases from J, leaving 9 bases between. The CDR3 loop reads CASSLRGNYEQYF. In DNA, the CDR3 is TGTGCCAGCAGCTTGCGGGGCAACTACGAGCAGTACTTC. The whole variable domain, filled in from reference TRBV7-2 and TRBJ2-7, reads GAGVSQSPSNKVTEKGKDVELRCDPISGHTALYWYRQSLGQGLEFLIYFQGNSAPDKSGLPSDRFSAERTGGSVSTLTIQRTQQEDSAVYLCASSLRGNYEQYFGPGTRLTVT.

The genes are TRBV28 and TRBJ1-2, with D maybe TRBD1 (5 bases). Trimming removed 2 bases from V and 7 bases from J, with 11 bases in between. The CDR3 spans 13 residues. Germline V gene sequence: CDR1 MDHEN, CDR2 SYDVKM. The CDR3 region is CASSLGQGRGYTF. The CDR3 DNA sequence: TGTGCCAGCAGTTTAGGTCAGGGTCGTGGCTACACCTTC.

This rearrangement joins TRBV7-2 to TRBJ2-7; possible D gene TRBD1, 6 bases. Germline V CDR1 and CDR2: SGHTA, FQGNSA. Trimming removed 5 bases from V and 3 bases from J, with 14 bases in between. The CDR3 has 14 amino acids. As DNA, the CDR3 is TGTGCCAGCAGCCGGTACTTAGGGGGCTACGAGCAGTACTTC. This encodes CASSRYLGGYEQYF.